This is a list of T cell receptor beta chains from one sample in a study of T cells in Graves' hyperthyroidism and ophthalmopathy. TCRdb analysed the multiplex PCR reads with MiXCR anew, one entry per CDR3 protein. The table lists about 380,000 distinct CDR3 sequences, roughly 15% of them singletons. Sequencing used blood. These receptors all stem from a woman between 25 and 40 years old with Graves' ophthalmopathy. Each CDR3 is given with its conserved first and last residue. A D gene is named only where the DNA matches it firmly. Only part of the rows carry a size: once, few, many, or a class if the clone is expanded.

V gene	clone size	D gene	J gene	CDR3 protein	CDR3 DNA
TRBV12-3/TRBV12-4	many	-	TRBJ2-1	CASIPPRGNEQFF	TGTGCCAGCATTCCCCCAAGAGGAAATGAGCAGTTCTTC
TRBV5-8	-	TRBD2	TRBJ2-1	CASSQGLADYNEQFF	TGTGCCAGCAGCCAGGGACTAGCGGACTACAATGAGCAGTTCTTC
TRBV28	-	TRBD1	TRBJ2-3	CASSEDRDTDTQYF	TGTGCCAGCAGCGAGGACAGGGACACAGATACGCAGTATTTT
TRBV19	few	-	TRBJ2-1	CASSPTGTEQFF	TGTGCCAGTAGTCCGACAGGTACTGAGCAGTTCTTC
TRBV12-5	many	-	TRBJ1-1	CASGFANLNTEAFF	TGTGCTAGTGGTTTTGCGAACCTGAACACTGAAGCTTTCTTT
TRBV27	many	TRBD2	TRBJ2-7	CASNLHAGLAREQYF	TGTGCCAGCAACTTACACGCGGGACTAGCGAGGGAGCAGTACTTC
TRBV7-8	many	TRBD1	TRBJ1-2	CASSYFTGTGGLIYGYTF	TGTGCCAGCAGCTACTTCACCGGGACAGGGGGCTTGATCTATGGCTACACCTTC
TRBV2	few	TRBD1	TRBJ1-2	CASRGTGATNYGYTF	TGTGCCAGCAGGGGGACAGGGGCAACTAACTATGGCTACACCTTC
TRBV30	many	-	TRBJ1-5	CAWSVNGRSYSNQPQHF	TGTGCCTGGAGTGTAAACGGTCGGTCATATAGCAATCAGCCCCAGCATTTT
TRBV5-8	many	TRBD1	TRBJ2-3	CASSFYRGTDTQYF	TGTGCCAGCAGCTTTTACAGGGGAACAGATACGCAGTATTTT
TRBV24-1	many	TRBD2	TRBJ2-3	CATSDTSGGAPDTQYF	TGTGCCACCAGTGACACTAGCGGGGGGGCTCCAGATACGCAGTATTTT
TRBV6-2/TRBV6-3	few	TRBD1	TRBJ1-6	CASRRDSSSYNSPLHF	TGTGCCAGCAGGAGGGACAGCAGCTCCTATAATTCACCCCTCCACTTT
TRBV5-1	many	TRBD2	TRBJ2-5	CASSWGLAEETQYF	TGCGCCAGCAGCTGGGGACTAGCCGAAGAGACCCAGTACTTC
TRBV4-2	many	TRBD1	TRBJ1-1	CASSQSQGDTEAFF	TGTGCCAGCAGCCAATCGCAGGGGGACACTGAAGCTTTCTTT
TRBV27	-	-	TRBJ2-3	CASSLFFYGVVGEGAADTQYF	TGTGCCAGCAGTTTATTTTTTTATGGTGTAGTGGGTGAAGGCGCGGCAGATACGCAGTATTTT
TRBV2	-	-	TRBJ2-3	CASSERQGAGGERDTQYF	TGTGCCAGCAGTGAAAGACAGGGGGCGGGGGGGGAGAGAGATACGCAGTATTTT
TRBV30	many	-	TRBJ1-1	CAWNRMNTEAFF	TGTGCCTGGAACCGGATGAACACTGAAGCTTTCTTT
TRBV7-2	-	TRBD1	TRBJ2-2	CASSPSPGQGSTGELFF	TGTGCCAGCAGCCCTAGCCCCGGACAGGGTTCCACCGGGGAGCTGTTTTTT
TRBV30	many	-	TRBJ1-1	CALRTVTTFF	TGTGCCTTACGGACAGTTACGACTTTCTTT
TRBV12-3/TRBV12-4	few	TRBD1	TRBJ2-1	CASSGTGTVYNEQFF	TGTGCCAGCAGCGGTACCGGGACAGTATACAATGAGCAGTTCTTC
TRBV30	many	TRBD1	TRBJ1-4	CAWSVQGTLGTNEKLFF	TGTGCCTGGAGTGTACAGGGGACCCTGGGAACTAATGAAAAACTGTTTTTT
TRBV11-2	many	TRBD2	TRBJ2-7	CASSGSSAGGSYEQYF	TGTGCCAGCAGCGGATCCTCAGCGGGGGGATCCTACGAGCAGTACTTC
TRBV5-6	-	TRBD1	TRBJ1-2	CASSLGQGRGGYTF	TGTGCCAGCAGCTTGGGACAGGGTCGAGGCGGCTACACCTTC
TRBV12-3/TRBV12-4	many	TRBD2	TRBJ2-5	CASRPRGGGTHQETQYF	TGTGCCAGCAGACCGAGGGGCGGGGGGACCCACCAAGAGACCCAGTACTTC
TRBV3-1	-	-	TRBJ2-3	CANSHVSRPDTQYF	TGTGCCAACAGCCACGTATCCCGCCCAGATACGCAGTATTTT
TRBV20-1	many	-	TRBJ1-2	CSASYLDGYTF	TGCAGTGCTTCGTACCTCGATGGCTACACCTTC
TRBV5-1	few	-	TRBJ1-2	CASSLSQGPNYGYTF	TGCGCCAGCAGCTTGTCCCAGGGGCCTAACTATGGCTACACCTTC
TRBV19	many	TRBD2	TRBJ2-1	CASRGGPYYNEQFF	TGTGCCAGTCGCGGGGGGCCCTACTACAATGAGCAGTTCTTC
TRBV20-1	many	TRBD1	TRBJ1-5	CSARDSGQGFNQPQHF	TGCAGTGCTAGAGATTCCGGACAGGGGTTCAATCAGCCCCAGCATTTT
TRBV18	few	-	TRBJ2-7	CASSLGTQGGEQYF	TGTGCCAGCTCACTAGGGACCCAGGGCGGCGAGCAGTACTTC
TRBV3-1	many	-	TRBJ1-5	CASSPRSGNQPQHF	TGTGCCAGCAGCCCTCGGTCGGGCAATCAGCCCCAGCATTTT
TRBV18	many	-	TRBJ2-7	CASSPQSRGHEQYF	TGTGCCAGCTCACCGCAGTCCAGGGGTCACGAGCAGTACTTC